The 30 T cell receptor beta chains reported below all come from one sample, sequenced in a study of control samples from healthy donors and cancer patients. Clones were sequenced by immunoSEQ multiplex PCR, and TCRdb holds only the in-frame ones, with some missing. The sample has 130,000 to 150,000 clones, 80% to 95% seen once. The sequenced sample was blood. The source is a man aged 18 to 35 in good health.

The rearrangement joins TRBV19 to TRBJ1-5; unclear D gene. V was shortened by 7 bases and J by 4 bases, with 14 bases between the two germline ends. The CDR3 contains 14 residues. Germline assignment: CDR1 LNHDA and CDR2 SQIVND (reference sequence). The CDR3 protein is CASTPGRLNQPQHF. CDR3 nucleotide sequence: TGTGCCAGTACCCCTGGACGGTTAAATCAGCCCCAGCATTTT.

This chain joins TRBV30 and TRBJ1-2, with 8 nucleotides matching TRBD1. The germline V gene has CDR1 GTSNPN and CDR2 SVGIG (reference sequence). Trimming cost V 4 bases and J 0 bases; bases outside gene matches: 4. The CDR3 is made up of 14 amino acids. CDR3 region: CAWNKDRANYGYTF. Here the CDR3 DNA reads TGTGCCTGGAATAAGGACAGGGCTAACTATGGCTACACCTTC.

The rearrangement uses TRBV30 and TRBJ1-5; no reliable D call. The germline V and J ends were trimmed by 1 base and 1 base, with 11 bases remaining between them. CDR3 length equals 15 residues. CDR1 and CDR2 (germline): GTSNPN, SVGIG (reference sequence). CDR3 DNA sequence: TGTGCCTGGAGTGCTTACATTGGGAGCAATCAGCCCCAGCATTTT. Amino acid sequence: CAWSAYIGSNQPQHF.

This clone has only a few counts. CDR3 protein: CASSFPTLLTGAMGTDTQYF. CDR3 bases: TGCGCCAGCAGCTTCCCAACCCTACTGACGGGGGCGATGGGCACAGATACGCAGTATTTT. The chain carries TRBV5-1 and TRBJ2-3; D assignment may be TRBD1 or TRBD2 (6 bases each). Germline V gives CDR1 SGHRS, CDR2 YFSETQ. CDR3 length: 20 residues. The ends were cut back, 2 bases at V and 1 base at J, with 26 bases in the middle.

J is TRBJ1-1 and V is TRBV9, with TRBD1 identical over 7 bases. The CDR3 contains 17 residues. With V trimmed by 4 bases and J by 1 base, 13 bases remained unmatched. Germline loops: CDR1 SGDLS, CDR2 YYNGEE. CDR3 sequence reads: CASSHHVQGGPNTEAFF. The CDR3 region has the DNA TGTGCCAGCAGCCACCACGTTCAGGGGGGCCCGAACACTGAAGCTTTCTTT.

This clone was counted once. J is TRBJ2-1 and V is TRBV19, with D unresolved. The germline V gene has CDR1 LNHDA and CDR2 SQIVND (reference sequence). The germline V and J ends were trimmed by 2 bases and 7 bases, with 9 bases remaining between them. The CDR3 is 13 residues long. In DNA, the CDR3 is TGTGCCAGTAGTATAACGAGCATGAATGAGCAGTTCTTC. It encodes CASSITSMNEQFF.

The rearrangement links TRBV7-9 to TRBJ2-1; D may be TRBD2 (6 bases). CDR1 is SEHNR and CDR2 is FQNEAQ in the germline V gene (reference sequence). This CDR3 is built from 15 residues. Deletions cut 3 bases from V and 5 bases from J, with 14 bases between. The CDR3 region has the DNA TGTGCCAGCAGCTTTTCTGTCTCGGGGGACAATGAGCAGTTCTTC. It translates to CASSFSVSGDNEQFF.

The chain carries TRBV5-1 and TRBJ2-5, with 7 bases aligning to TRBD1. V shed 4 bases, J shed 2 bases, and the junction held 5 bases outside the gene matches. The CDR3 extends over 14 amino acids. CDR1 is SGHRS, CDR2 YFSETQ, per germline. The CDR3 here is CASSVGQLQETQYF. CDR3 nucleotides: TGCGCCAGCAGCGTGGGACAGCTTCAAGAGACCCAGTACTTC.

This clone was detected once. The rearrangement uses TRBV19 and TRBJ1-5; tentative D call: TRBD1 (6 bases). This CDR3 is built from 16 residues. Germline CDR1 is LNHDA and CDR2 is SQIVND (reference sequence). The V and J ends lost 7 bases and 4 bases respectively, with 20 bases between them. CDR3 protein: CASTDRSRGANQPQHF. For the CDR3, the DNA is TGTGCCAGTACCGACAGGTCACGGGGTGCGAATCAGCCCCAGCATTTT.

V and J are TRBV4-2 and TRBJ2-1; tentatively, D is TRBD2 (6 bases). The CDR3 has 14 residues. Germline CDR1 reads LGHNA; CDR2 reads YNFKEQ. Deletions cut 5 bases from V and 6 bases from J, with 14 bases between. The DNA for the CDR3 is TGTGCCAGCAGCGCAGGGACTTCCCTCAATGAGCAGTTCTTC. This sequence encodes CASSAGTSLNEQFF.

J is TRBJ1-5 and V is TRBV10-3; no definite D call. V was shortened by 3 bases and J by 0 bases, with 9 bases between the two germline ends. The CDR3 runs to 15 residues. Germline lookup yields CDR1 ENHRY and CDR2 SYGVKD. The CDR3 nucleotides read TGTGCCATCAGTGATTTAGTCGGTAGCAATCAGCCCCAGCATTTT. Translated, it gives CAISDLVGSNQPQHF.

This clone was observed once. V gene TRBV25-1 combines with J gene TRBJ1-2, with D unresolved. V lost 5 bases and J 4 bases, leaving 11 bases between the germline ends. This CDR3 is 13 amino acids long. CDR1 MGHDK and CDR2 SYGVNS come from the germline V gene. The CDR3 DNA is TGTGCCAGCAGTTCCGGGTCCACCTATGGCTACACCTTC. It encodes CASSSGSTYGYTF.

The chain joins TRBV19 to TRBJ2-7; 8 nucleotides line up with TRBD1. Germline-derived CDR1 and CDR2 are LNHDA and SQIVND (reference sequence). This CDR3 comprises 14 residues. With 4 bases clipped from V and 9 bases from J, the junction kept 11 bases outside the gene matches. The DNA of the CDR3 is TGTGCCAGTAGTACTGACAGGGGAAGGGACGTGCAGTACTTC. This codes for CASSTDRGRDVQYF. The variable domain in full, completed from reference TRBV19 and TRBJ2-7, reads DGGITQSPKYLFRKEGQNVTLSCEQNLNHDAMYWYRQDPGQGLRLIYYSQIVNDFQKGDIAEGYSVSREKKESFPLTVTSAQKNPTAFYLCASSTDRGRDVQYFGPGTRLTVT.

This chain links TRBV15 with TRBJ1-3; 9 positions match TRBD1. V trimming: 5 bases; J trimming: 5 bases; junction bases outside the gene matches: 4. Germline V gene data show CDR1 as LNHNV and CDR2 as YYDKDF (reference sequence). This CDR3 is built from 14 residues. The CDR3 coding sequence is TGTGCCACCAGCTCGGGACAGGGACGAAACACCATATATTTT. Protein product: CATSSGQGRNTIYF.

The chain couples TRBV4-3 to TRBJ1-5, with TRBD1 as a possible D gene (5 bases). V lost 6 bases to trimming and J lost 4 bases, with 13 bases between them. The germline CDR1 and CDR2 sequences are LGHNA and YSLEER. This CDR3 spans 14 amino acids. CDR3 sequence reads: CASSAQGANQPQHF. CDR3 coding DNA: TGCGCCAGCAGTGCGCAAGGGGCTAATCAGCCCCAGCATTTT.

The V gene is TRBV3-1 (or the pseudogene TRBV3-2), the J gene TRBJ2-3; possible D gene TRBD2, 6 bases. The CDR3 extends over 15 amino acids. The germline V and J ends were trimmed by 0 bases and 1 base, with 8 bases remaining between them. The V gene's germline CDR1 is LGHDT and CDR2 YNNKEL (reference sequence). The CDR3 DNA follows: TGTGCCAGCAGCCAAGAGCCGGGGGGCACAGATACGCAGTATTTT. It is translated as CASSQEPGGTDTQYF.

The rearrangement links TRBV24-1 to TRBJ1-1; TRBD1 matches 7 bases. The V gene end was trimmed by 7 bases and the J gene end by 7 bases; junction bases not matched to a gene: 5. CDR3 length equals 12 residues. The V gene's germline CDR1 is KGHDR and CDR2 SFDVKD. The CDR3 DNA follows: TGTGCCACCAGGGGGGGGACAGATGAAGCTTTCTTT. Protein sequence: CATRGGTDEAFF.

This chain joins TRBV5-1 and TRBJ2-5; D not certain. The germline gives CDR1 SGHRS, CDR2 YFSETQ. V was shortened by 0 bases and J by 1 base, with 7 bases between the two germline ends. This CDR3 contains 14 residues. The CDR3 here is CASSLDSSQETQYF. CDR3 coding DNA: TGCGCCAGCAGCTTGGACTCGTCCCAAGAGACCCAGTACTTC.

This clone has just one count. The rearrangement links TRBV11-2 to TRBJ2-3; D is uncertain. V gave up 3 bases and J gave up 2 bases, with 9 bases separating them. CDR3 length: 14 amino acids. CDR1 is SGHAT and CDR2 is FQNNGV in the germline V gene. CDR3 sequence reads: CASSFGGDTDTQYF. Written as DNA, the CDR3 is TGTGCCAGCAGCTTCGGTGGGGACACAGATACGCAGTATTTT.

The genes are TRBV18 and TRBJ2-1; D is possibly TRBD1 or TRBD2 (6 bases each). Germline V gene sequence: CDR1 KGHSH, CDR2 LQKENI. CDR3 length: 15 residues. The V end was cut by 5 bases, the J end by 4 bases, with 15 bases between. DNA for the CDR3: TGTGCCAGCTCAGGGGGGCGCGGGCCTTACAATGAGCAGTTCTTC. This translates into CASSGGRGPYNEQFF.

This clone occurred once. This chain joins TRBV19 and TRBJ2-4; D may match TRBD1 or TRBD2 (5 bases each). The CDR3 totals 15 residues. The germline V and J ends were trimmed by 3 bases and 5 bases, with 14 bases remaining between them. The germline gives CDR1 LNHDA, CDR2 SQIVND (reference sequence). CDR3 nucleotide sequence: TGTGCCAGTAGTATCCCACCGGGACGTCAAAACATTCAGTACTTC. It codes for CASSIPPGRQNIQYF.

The chain employs TRBV5-1 and TRBJ2-2; the D gene is possibly TRBD1 (6 bases). V was pared by 7 bases and J by 1 base, with 14 bases between. The CDR3 spans 15 residues. Looked up from germline, CDR1 is SGHRS and CDR2 is YFSETQ. The CDR3 sequence: CASCRGQLNTGELFF. CDR3 in DNA: TGCGCCAGCTGCCGTGGACAGTTGAACACCGGGGAGCTGTTTTTT. The full variable domain, its missing parts supplied by reference TRBV5-1 and TRBJ2-2, is KAGVTQTPRYLIKTRGQQVTLSCSPISGHRSVSWYQQTPGQGLQFLFEYFSETQRNKGNFPGRFSGRQFSNSRSEMNVSTLELGDSALYLCASCRGQLNTGELFFGEGSRLTVL.

This clone was recorded only once. The chain has TRBV28 and TRBJ1-3; unclear D gene. Germline CDR1 MDHEN, CDR2 SYDVKM. V was pared by 3 bases and J by 0 bases, with 3 bases between. The CDR3 has 13 amino acids. CDR3 loop: CASSLGSGNTIYF. The CDR3 DNA reads TGTGCCAGCAGTTTGGGCTCTGGAAACACCATATATTTT. The full variable domain, completed using reference TRBV28 and TRBJ1-3, is DVKVTQSSRYLVKRTGEKVFLECVQDMDHENMFWYRQDPGLGLRLIYFSYDVKMKEKGDIPEGYSVSREKKERFSLILESASTNQTSMYLCASSLGSGNTIYFGEGSWLTVV.

The chain employs TRBV7-8 and TRBJ1-5; no clear D gene. Germline values: CDR1 SGHVS, CDR2 FQNEAQ. There are 13 residues in the CDR3. V dropped 3 bases and J dropped 8 bases, with 11 bases sitting between them. The CDR3 is CASSFLSSEPQHF. The CDR3 DNA sequence: TGTGCCAGCAGCTTCCTTTCAAGTGAGCCCCAGCATTTT.

This sequence joins TRBV5-6 and TRBJ1-2; D ambiguous. The CDR3 runs 13 residues. V was shortened by 7 bases and J by 4 bases, with 14 bases between the two germline ends. Germline-derived CDR1 and CDR2 are SGHDT and YYEEEE. The CDR3 loop is CASRTGIRYGYTF. In DNA, the CDR3 is TGTGCCAGCCGCACCGGGATCCGCTATGGCTACACCTTC. The whole variable domain, filled in from reference TRBV5-6 and TRBJ1-2, reads DAGVTQSPTHLIKTRGQQVTLRCSPKSGHDTVSWYQQALGQGPQFIFQYYEEEERQRGNFPDRFSGHQFPNYSSELNVNALLLGDSALYLCASRTGIRYGYTFGSGTRLTVV.

The chain couples TRBV11-2 to TRBJ1-2; 7 bases line up with TRBD1. The germline V gene encodes CDR1 SGHAT and CDR2 FQNNGV. The CDR3 contains 13 residues. Trimming took 2 bases from V and 4 from J; bases not matched to a gene: 1. CDR3 bases: TGTGCCAGCAGCTTAAACAGGGGCTATGGCTACACCTTC. This codes for CASSLNRGYGYTF.

J is TRBJ2-6 and V is TRBV2, with D hard to call. Germline V gene sequence: CDR1 SNHLY, CDR2 FYNNEI. Trimming pared 6 bases from V and 0 bases from J, leaving 9 bases between. This CDR3 region has 15 residues. CDR3 DNA sequence: TGTGCCAGCAGGACGATTTCCTCTGGGGCCAACGTCCTGACTTTC. Translation: CASRTISSGANVLTF.

J is TRBJ1-4 and V is TRBV5-6; a weak D match, TRBD1 (5 bases). Germline assignment: CDR1 SGHDT and CDR2 YYEEEE. There are 14 residues in the CDR3. Trimming pared 2 bases from V and 7 bases from J, leaving 12 bases between. The CDR3 is CASSFGAGGEKLFF. The CDR3 nucleotides read TGTGCCAGCAGCTTTGGGGCTGGGGGTGAAAAACTGTTTTTT.

The chain joins TRBV5-6 to TRBJ1-4; TRBD1 might be the D (6 bases). Germline CDR1 SGHDT, CDR2 YYEEEE. Trimming took off 4 bases at V and 7 bases at J, with 20 bases between the two ends. This CDR3 comprises 16 residues. CDR3 sequence (DNA): TGTGCCAGCAGCGCAACCCCTGGGGGCCAGAGTGAAAAACTGTTTTTT. This sequence encodes CASSATPGGQSEKLFF.

This clone was detected only once. V is TRBV7-2 and J is TRBJ1-1; D ambiguous. Per the germline V gene, CDR1 is SGHTA and CDR2 is FQGNSA. Trimming took 1 base from V and 5 from J, leaving 8 bases between them. This CDR3 contains 13 residues. The CDR3, as DNA: TGTGCCAGCAGCTTAGATTATGTTACTGAAGCTTTCTTT. It is translated as CASSLDYVTEAFF.